This TCR beta chain was sequenced in a study of cytomegalovirus exposure and HLA in healthy donors. Study observations and caveats: As was reported, the HLA-A and HLA-B alleles of most subjects were accurately predicted from TCR beta sequences. Later analysis associated a missense DCLRE1C variant with TCR beta V- and J-gene trimming.

A multiplex PCR was run with 60 Vbeta primers and 13 Jbeta primers. Authors' data handling: Per a later analysis, the number of unique TCR beta chains was about 78 million, of which about 10 million were shared. The data were produced by immunoSEQ multiplex PCR, yet TCRdb's version contains in-frame clones alone and is incomplete. V and J calls plus clone size are reproduced from that table; the DNA served to infer D and trimming. The data hold about 140,000 clones, with around 81% observed a single time. In regard to this clone: What it binds is not known.

The donors, nominally healthy at sampling, likely had unrecorded immune exposures. This CDR3 is built from 14 residues. V trimming: 6 bases; J trimming: 7 bases; junction bases outside the gene matches: 4. Germline V gives CDR1 MNHNY, CDR2 SVGAGI (reference sequence). This sequence originates from a man aged 45-65 years in good health and CMV-seronegative. This chain joins TRBV6-6 and TRBJ2-1; 12 nucleotides agree with TRBD2. Input material: PBMCs. CDR3: CASRTSGRGNEQFF. The DNA for the CDR3 is TGTGCCAGCAGGACTAGCGGGAGAGGTAATGAGCAGTTCTTC.